This is a list of T cell receptor beta chains from one sample in a study of early T cells in non-severe SARS-CoV-2 infection. TCRdb itself ran the 5' RACE reads through MiXCR, one entry per CDR3 protein. The table has over 45,000 distinct CDR3 sequences, 4.5% to 7% seen once. The specimen was whole blood. All receptors derive from an adult who was a healthcare worker with PCR-confirmed SARS-CoV-2 infection or an uninfected control (not recorded which). Both conserved end residues are part of each CDR3. D genes are given only for firm matches. Clone size is shown for a subset of rows, as once, few, many or a class of expanded clone.

d_gene: .
j_gene: TRBJ2-1
v_gene: TRBV6-1
abundance: many
CDR3nt: TGTGCCAGCAGAAGAACAGGTATCTCCTACAATGAGCAGTTCTTC
CDR3aa: CASRRTGISYNEQFF

d_gene: .
j_gene: TRBJ1-5
v_gene: TRBV7-9
abundance: many
CDR3nt: TGTGCCAGCAGTTCACAGGGTCAGTACCAGCCCCAGCATTTT
CDR3aa: CASSSQGQYQPQHF

d_gene: .
j_gene: TRBJ2-1
v_gene: TRBV7-2
abundance: many
CDR3nt: TGTGCCAGCAGCCCTAGACTAGTTTACAATGAGCAGTTCTTC
CDR3aa: CASSPRLVYNEQFF

d_gene: .
j_gene: TRBJ2-5
v_gene: TRBV4-2
abundance: .
CDR3nt: TGTGCCAGCAGCCAAGATAGGACCCGGAGGGCCCAGTACTTC
CDR3aa: CASSQDRTRRAQYF

d_gene: TRBD2
j_gene: TRBJ2-3
v_gene: TRBV5-4
abundance: many
CDR3nt: TGTGCCAGCAGCTTAGGTAGCGGGGGGGCCGATACGCAGTATTTT
CDR3aa: CASSLGSGGADTQYF

d_gene: TRBD2
j_gene: TRBJ2-7
v_gene: TRBV6-2/TRBV6-3
abundance: .
CDR3nt: TGTGCCAGCACGTTAGCGGGTTCCTCCTACGAGCAGTACTTC
CDR3aa: CASTLAGSSYEQYF

d_gene: TRBD2
j_gene: TRBJ2-3
v_gene: TRBV20-1
abundance: many
CDR3nt: TGCAGTGCTCTAGCCGCCGGGACTAGCGGGAGACGTACAGATACGCAGTATTTT
CDR3aa: CSALAAGTSGRRTDTQYF

d_gene: TRBD1
j_gene: TRBJ1-5
v_gene: TRBV7-2
abundance: many
CDR3nt: TGTGCCAGCAGCCCCGACGGAGGGGGCATTCAGCCCCAGCATTTT
CDR3aa: CASSPDGGGIQPQHF

d_gene: .
j_gene: TRBJ2-1
v_gene: TRBV12-3/TRBV12-4
abundance: many
CDR3nt: TGTGCCAGCATCAAAGGGGCGGGGAAACTGGGAGAGCAGTTCTTC
CDR3aa: CASIKGAGKLGEQFF

d_gene: .
j_gene: TRBJ1-2
v_gene: TRBV7-9
abundance: many
CDR3nt: TGTGCCAGCAGCTCCTCCGCGGTAGGGCCAGAATCAAACTATGGCTACACCTTC
CDR3aa: CASSSSAVGPESNYGYTF

d_gene: .
j_gene: TRBJ1-2
v_gene: TRBV19
abundance: many
CDR3nt: TGTGCCAGTAGTATAGTTGCGGGGGTGATCTATGGCTACACCTTC
CDR3aa: CASSIVAGVIYGYTF

d_gene: TRBD2
j_gene: TRBJ2-2
v_gene: TRBV12-3/TRBV12-4
abundance: many
CDR3nt: TGTGCCAGCAAGATTCTAGCGGGGGGGCTAACCGGGGAGCTGTTTTTT
CDR3aa: CASKILAGGLTGELFF

d_gene: .
j_gene: TRBJ1-2
v_gene: TRBV12-3/TRBV12-4
abundance: many
CDR3nt: TGTGCCAGCAGTTTGGACGGTTACGGCTACACCTTC
CDR3aa: CASSLDGYGYTF

d_gene: .
j_gene: TRBJ1-4
v_gene: TRBV2
abundance: many
CDR3nt: TGTGCAACAACTTCGAGCGGGCGGCGTGAAAAACTGTTTTTT
CDR3aa: CATTSSGRREKLFF

d_gene: .
j_gene: TRBJ2-3
v_gene: TRBV19
abundance: .
CDR3nt: TGTGCCACTACCCTGGGGGCTAGCGTTACAGATACGCAGTATTTT
CDR3aa: CATTLGASVTDTQYF

d_gene: .
j_gene: TRBJ2-7
v_gene: TRBV6-5
abundance: few
CDR3nt: TGTGCCAGCAGCCCAGGGCCGGTCGGGGAGCAGTACTTC
CDR3aa: CASSPGPVGEQYF

d_gene: .
j_gene: TRBJ2-5
v_gene: TRBV7-2
abundance: .
CDR3nt: TGTGCCAGCAGCTGGCGGACCGAAGAGACCCAGTACTTC
CDR3aa: CASSWRTEETQYF

d_gene: .
j_gene: TRBJ2-7
v_gene: TRBV29-1
abundance: many
CDR3nt: TGCAGCGTCGTTGGGGGGTACGAGCAGTACTTC
CDR3aa: CSVVGGYEQYF

d_gene: .
j_gene: TRBJ2-1
v_gene: TRBV11-2
abundance: many
CDR3nt: TGTGCCAGCCGTCGGACGTCGAGCTCCTACAATGAGCAGTTCTTC
CDR3aa: CASRRTSSSYNEQFF

d_gene: .
j_gene: TRBJ2-1
v_gene: TRBV7-9
abundance: .
CDR3nt: TGTGCCAGCAGCTCGTTATACGGTGAGCAGTTCTTC
CDR3aa: CASSSLYGEQFF

d_gene: .
j_gene: TRBJ2-3
v_gene: TRBV5-1
abundance: many
CDR3nt: TGCGCCAGCAGCCTGCCTTCAGATACGCAGTATTTT
CDR3aa: CASSLPSDTQYF

d_gene: TRBD2
j_gene: TRBJ2-4
v_gene: TRBV18
abundance: few
CDR3nt: TGTGCCAGCTCACCACCCCGTGGGACTAGCGGGGACATTCAGTACTTC
CDR3aa: CASSPPRGTSGDIQYF

d_gene: .
j_gene: TRBJ2-3
v_gene: TRBV12-3/TRBV12-4
abundance: few
CDR3nt: TGTGCCAGCATCTTAAGACAGGCCCTTCAGTCAGGAGATACGCAGTATTTT
CDR3aa: CASILRQALQSGDTQYF

d_gene: .
j_gene: TRBJ2-5
v_gene: TRBV7-2
abundance: many
CDR3nt: TGTGCCAGCAGCCCCCGGGAACTGCGGGAGACCCAGTACTTC
CDR3aa: CASSPRELRETQYF

d_gene: .
j_gene: TRBJ2-1
v_gene: TRBV6-4
abundance: many
CDR3nt: TGTGCCAGCAGTGATGGAGGGTACAATGAGCAGTTCTTC
CDR3aa: CASSDGGYNEQFF

d_gene: TRBD2
j_gene: TRBJ2-5
v_gene: TRBV3-1
abundance: many
CDR3nt: TGTGCCAGCAGCCCTCCCTTCGCGGGGGGGCCGTCGCAAGAGACCCAGTACTTC
CDR3aa: CASSPPFAGGPSQETQYF

d_gene: .
j_gene: TRBJ1-1
v_gene: TRBV11-3
abundance: .
CDR3nt: TGTGCCAGCAAACAAACGGGAGGTAACACTGAAGCTTTCTTT
CDR3aa: CASKQTGGNTEAFF

d_gene: TRBD2
j_gene: TRBJ2-1
v_gene: TRBV5-1
abundance: many
CDR3nt: TGCGCCAGCAGCGTAGCGGGAAATATCCGAAATGAGCAGTTCTTC
CDR3aa: CASSVAGNIRNEQFF

d_gene: TRBD1
j_gene: TRBJ1-1
v_gene: TRBV18
abundance: many
CDR3nt: TGTGCCAGCTCACACGGGACAGGGGCTCGGGGCACTGAAGCTTTCTTT
CDR3aa: CASSHGTGARGTEAFF

d_gene: TRBD1
j_gene: TRBJ2-1
v_gene: TRBV5-5
abundance: .
CDR3nt: TGTGCCAGCTTTGGGACAGGGGTTAACAATGAGCAGTTCTTC
CDR3aa: CASFGTGVNNEQFF

d_gene: .
j_gene: TRBJ1-1
v_gene: TRBV7-3
abundance: many
CDR3nt: TGTGCCAGCAGCAACTCCGACAAGCCCAACACTGAAGCTTTCTTT
CDR3aa: CASSNSDKPNTEAFF

d_gene: TRBD1
j_gene: TRBJ1-4
v_gene: TRBV11-2
abundance: .
CDR3nt: TGTGCCAGCAGGGACTCCGGGACAGCTAATGAAAAACTGTTTTTT
CDR3aa: CASRDSGTANEKLFF

d_gene: TRBD1
j_gene: TRBJ1-1
v_gene: TRBV5-6
abundance: many
CDR3nt: TGTGCCAGCAGCTTGCGGGACAGAATTAACACTGAAGCTTTCTTT
CDR3aa: CASSLRDRINTEAFF

d_gene: .
j_gene: TRBJ1-4
v_gene: TRBV11-2
abundance: .
CDR3nt: TGTGCCAGCAGCTTAGGGAAGGGGACTAATGAAAAACTGTTTTTT
CDR3aa: CASSLGKGTNEKLFF

d_gene: .
j_gene: TRBJ2-7
v_gene: TRBV10-3
abundance: many
CDR3nt: TGTGCCATCAGCGCAAACGACGAGCAGTACTTC
CDR3aa: CAISANDEQYF